Following are 7 T cell receptor beta chains from one sample sequenced in a study of cytomegalovirus exposure and HLA in healthy donors (dated by TCRdb to 2015 to 2018). Receptor libraries were prepared by the immunoSEQ multiplex PCR assay. For the multiplex PCR, a mixture combining 60 forward primers for TCR Vbeta segments and 13 reverse primers for TCR Jbeta segments was used. This immuneACCESS table, as held by TCRdb, lists in-frame sequences with V and J called but not all clones. Of the missing ones, under half trace to an unresolved V gene in checked studies; the others have no known cause. This sample's table lists around 190,000 clones. The top ten clonotypes cover under 1% of the sample. Sequenced: PBMCs. The receptors stem from a woman under 40 in good health and CMV-seropositive.

The chain recombines TRBV27 with TRBJ2-2; TRBD2 is a possible D gene (6 bases). CDR3 length equals 14 residues. The V gene's germline CDR1 is MNHEY and CDR2 SMNVEV (reference sequence). V was shortened by 10 bases and J by 1 base, with 13 bases between the two germline ends. The chain's CDR3 is CATWRGENTGELFF. In DNA form, the CDR3 reads TGTGCCACCTGGCGCGGGGAGAACACCGGGGAGCTGTTTTTT.

The rearrangement joins TRBV6-6 to TRBJ2-7; tentatively, D is TRBD2 (6 bases). Deletions cut 2 bases from V and 6 bases from J, with 17 bases between. Germline V CDR1 and CDR2: MNHNY, SVGAGI (reference sequence). There are 15 residues in the CDR3. CDR3 region: CASSYEVRAGSEQYF. The CDR3, as DNA: TGTGCCAGCAGTTACGAGGTCAGGGCGGGGTCCGAGCAGTACTTC.

The V and J genes are TRBV6-5 and TRBJ1-5, with no clear D. This CDR3 has 14 amino acids. Germline loops: CDR1 MNHEY, CDR2 SVGAGI. V was cut by 5 bases and J by 0 bases, with 8 bases left in between. The CDR3 spells CASSVRDSNQPQHF. As DNA, the CDR3 is TGTGCCAGCAGTGTACGGGATAGCAATCAGCCCCAGCATTTT.

The gene calls are TRBV4-1 and TRBJ2-5, with 11 bases aligning to TRBD2. Germline V gene lookup returns CDR1 MGHRA and CDR2 YSYEKL. The CDR3 consists of 17 residues. With V trimmed by 0 bases and J by 5 bases, 8 bases remained unmatched. CDR3 sequence: CASSQDRVAGGYETQYF. CDR3 nucleotide sequence: TGCGCCAGCAGCCAAGATAGAGTAGCGGGGGGGTATGAGACCCAGTACTTC.

With regard to this clone: Because it lacks the conserved phenylalanine or tryptophan at the end, this CDR3 is likely a read error. This rearrangement joins TRBV19 to TRBJ2-6; TRBD1 aligns across 12 bases. V lost 5 bases, J lost 4 bases, and 6 bases stayed unmatched. The germline gives CDR1 LNHDA, CDR2 SQIVND (reference sequence). The CDR3 is 17 amino acids. CDR3 coding DNA: TGTGCCAGTAGTCGGGGACAGGGGGCTGCGGGGGCCAACGTCCTGACTTCC. Translated, it gives CASSRGQGAAGANVLTS.

The chain uses TRBV7-8 and TRBJ1-6; D not certain. The germline CDR1 and CDR2 sequences are SGHVS and FQNEAQ. The V end was cut by 5 bases, the J end by 0 bases, with 14 bases between. This CDR3 region has 17 residues. The CDR3 protein is CASSPRAVSSYNSPLHF. The CDR3 coding sequence is TGTGCCAGCAGCCCGCGGGCGGTCAGCTCCTATAATTCACCCCTCCACTTT.

This chain links TRBV6-6 with TRBJ1-5; TRBD1 aligns across 7 bases. V was pared by 5 bases and J by 2 bases, with 6 bases of the junction left unmatched. This CDR3 spans 15 amino acids. Germline CDR1 is MNHNY and CDR2 is SVGAGI (reference sequence). The CDR3 DNA reads TGTGCCAGCAGTCCCGACAGGGCTGGCAATCAGCCCCAGCATTTT. It encodes CASSPDRAGNQPQHF.